Sequencing of this T cell receptor (beta chain) was carried out in a study of blood T cell repertoires in COVID-19. Study background: COVID-19 samples, acute and convalescent, were from the United States, Italy and Spain. From T cells, B-cell-depleted T cells, or PBMCs came the material, which was cDNA or gDNA.

The trim removed 7 bases at V and 6 bases at J, leaving 14 bases unmatched. Germline V gives CDR1 SNHLY, CDR2 FYNNEI. This CDR3 spans 16 amino acids. Followed over time, Seattle patients had been enrolled while infection was active. Original analysis: It was from reference gene primer amplification that nucleated cell counts were estimated. TCRdb's copy holds only in-frame clones and misses some; the assay was immunoSEQ multiplex PCR. V, J and clone size are taken as reported in that table, and D and trimming were inferred from the DNA itself. The sample lists about 50,000 clones, 89% occurring once. The material sequenced was peripheral blood. The chain couples TRBV2 to TRBJ2-7, with 11 positions matching TRBD1. This TCR derives from a woman in her sixties with COVID-19, enrolled during active disease. The CDR3, as DNA: TGTGCCAGCATAGGCCAAAAGGACAGGGGGCCGGGCGAGCAGTACTTC. Translating gives CASIGQKDRGPGEQYF.